This T cell receptor (beta chain) was sequenced during a study of T cells after posttransplantation cyclophosphamide. Study-wide results and limits: Later blood repertoires were often dominated by clones from the donor CD8+ memory compartment. Blood and skin or GI T cell repertoires showed limited TRB overlap. Recipient CMV seropositivity and CMV reactivation strongly tracked TRB clonality.

With V trimmed by 4 bases and J by 1 base, 9 bases remained unmatched. The CDR3 totals 18 residues. Germline lookup yields CDR1 SGHRS and CDR2 YFSETQ. Control samples came 1 year after myeloablative marrow transplants with methotrexate plus calcineurin inhibitor. The repertoire was sequenced with immunoSEQ multiplex PCR; TCRdb's copy has only in-frame clones and lacks some. The sample comprises about 10,000 clones, around nine tenths of which are singletons, and under 30% rests with the top ten. Worth noting for this clone: Its antigen is not known.

This TCR was recovered from a young adult male patient who received an allogeneic stem cell transplant from an unrelated donor, was CMV-positive, and had no GVHD. Certain T cells may be donor cells from the graft. The chain couples TRBV5-1 to TRBJ2-3; 13 nucleotides align to TRBD2. This material consisted of PBMCs, taken after an allogeneic stem cell transplant with a calcineurin inhibitor and methotrexate. This CDR3 is CASSATLGLAGRTDTQYF. The CDR3 nucleotides are TGCGCCAGCAGCGCCACGTTGGGACTAGCGGGACGCACAGATACGCAGTATTTT.